The next 18 T cell receptor beta chains were all read from a single sample in a study of blood T cell repertoires in COVID-19. TCRdb keeps only in-frame clones here, not all; method: immunoSEQ multiplex PCR. The data show a few hundred thousand clones, around nine tenths seen once. The sequenced material came from peripheral blood. The receptors shown here come from a woman aged 60-75 years with COVID-19, enrolled during active disease.

V usage is TRBV5-5 and J usage is TRBJ2-1, with D tentatively TRBD2 (7 bases). This CDR3 has 15 residues. The germline V gene encodes CDR1 SGHKS and CDR2 YYEKEE (reference sequence). The germline V and J ends were trimmed by 2 bases and 6 bases, with 15 bases remaining between them. The CDR3 DNA reads as TGTGCCAGCAGCTTTATTCGGGGGGCTGGCAATGAGCAGTTCTTC. The encoded protein is CASSFIRGAGNEQFF.

V and J are TRBV6-2 or TRBV6-3 and TRBJ1-6; the match to TRBD1 covers 7 bases. The trim removed 8 bases at V and 5 bases at J, leaving 9 bases unmatched. This CDR3 region has 15 residues. The germline V gene has CDR1 MNHEY and CDR2 SVGEGT. The CDR3 here is CASRHSTGHNSPLHF. CDR3 coding DNA: TGTGCCAGCCGCCATTCGACAGGGCATAATTCACCCCTCCACTTT.

The V and J genes are TRBV6-5 and TRBJ2-2; perhaps TRBD1 as D (6 bases). From germline, CDR1 is MNHEY and CDR2 SVGAGI. The CDR3 length is 13 residues. The V gene lost 8 bases and the J gene lost 6 bases, with 13 bases spanning the gap. The CDR3 spells CASGNTGSGELFF. CDR3 coding DNA: TGTGCCAGCGGAAACACAGGGTCCGGGGAGCTGTTTTTT.

This clone was picked up a small number of times. The CDR3 sequence is CATSREPGQGVNEQFF. CDR3 nucleotides: TGTGCCACCAGCAGAGAACCGGGACAGGGAGTGAATGAGCAGTTCTTC. The chain is built from TRBV15 and TRBJ2-1; 9 positions agree with TRBD1. Germline CDR1 and CDR2: LNHNV and YYDKDF (reference sequence). The CDR3 runs 16 residues. With V trimmed by 0 bases and J by 7 bases, 7 bases remained unmatched.

The chain uses TRBV9 and TRBJ2-1; tentatively, D is TRBD2 (6 bases). Trimming stripped 0 bases from V and 6 bases from J, with 13 bases between. The CDR3 extends over 15 amino acids. Germline V gene lookup returns CDR1 SGDLS and CDR2 YYNGEE. The CDR3 sequence is CASSVGTGGVNEQFF. CDR3 sequence (DNA): TGTGCCAGCAGCGTAGGGACCGGCGGGGTCAATGAGCAGTTCTTC.

The chain joins TRBV7-9 to TRBJ2-3; 8 bases are shared with TRBD1. Germline assignment: CDR1 SEHNR and CDR2 FQNEAQ (reference sequence). With 4 bases clipped from V and 1 base from J, the junction kept 4 bases outside the gene matches. This CDR3 spans 15 amino acids. In nucleotides, the CDR3 is TGTGCCAGCAGCTGGGGGACAGGCGGCACAGATACGCAGTATTTT. Translating it yields CASSWGTGGTDTQYF. The full variable domain, rest sourced from reference TRBV7-9 and TRBJ2-3, is DTGVSQNPRHKITKRGQNVTFRCDPISEHNRLYWYRQTLGQGPEFLTYFQNEAQLEKSRLLSDRFSAERPKGSFSTLEIQRTEQGDSAMYLCASSWGTGGTDTQYFGPGTRLTVL.

This clone came up a few times. The rearrangement joins TRBV7-6 to TRBJ2-1; 9 positions match TRBD2. Losses at the gene ends were 0 bases for V and 4 bases for J; bases not matched to a gene: 10. Germline CDR1 reads SGHVS; CDR2 reads FNYEAQ. This CDR3 is built from 18 residues. CDR3 sequence (DNA): TGTGCCAGCAGCTTAGCCTCAGCAGGCGGGAGGGTATACAATGAGCAGTTCTTC. Amino acid sequence: CASSLASAGGRVYNEQFF.

This chain connects TRBV28 to TRBJ1-2; TRBD1 matches at 9 bases. The J segment lost 3 bases and the V segment lost 3 bases, leaving 8 bases of the junction unmatched. This CDR3 comprises 16 residues. The germline gives CDR1 MDHEN, CDR2 SYDVKM. CDR3 sequence reads: CASSFQRTGADYGYTF. CDR3 nucleotide sequence: TGTGCCAGCAGTTTCCAAAGGACAGGGGCAGACTATGGCTACACCTTC.

V gene TRBV28 combines with J gene TRBJ1-2, with TRBD1 matching 9 bases. The CDR3 extends over 18 amino acids. Germline values: CDR1 MDHEN, CDR2 SYDVKM. With V trimmed by 5 bases and J by 4 bases, 17 bases remained unmatched. The CDR3 DNA reads TGTGCCAGCAGTCAAAGCCAAGGGACAGGGAGGTCCCTCTATGGCTACACCTTC. Its protein product is CASSQSQGTGRSLYGYTF.

This clone was observed a few times. This rearrangement joins TRBV29-1 to TRBJ1-2; D possibly corresponds to TRBD1 (6 bases). Per germline, CDR1 SQVTM and CDR2 ANQGSEA. Trimming removed 3 bases at V and 2 bases at J, with 13 bases between. This CDR3 comprises 14 residues. This CDR3 is CSVDGGIKNYGYTF. The CDR3, as DNA: TGCAGCGTTGATGGGGGCATCAAGAACTATGGCTACACCTTC. Full variable domain (rest looked up from reference TRBV29-1 and TRBJ1-2): SAVISQKPSRDICQRGTSLTIQCQVDSQVTMMFWYRQQPGQSLTLIATANQGSEATYESGFVIDKFPISRPNLTFSTLTVSNMSPEDSSIYLCSVDGGIKNYGYTFGSGTRLTVV.

The chain links TRBV6-2 or TRBV6-3 to TRBJ1-1; 11 nucleotides match TRBD1. Unmatched junction bases numbered 5, after V lost 5 bases and J lost 3 bases. CDR3 length equals 15 residues. Germline V gene data show CDR1 as MNHEY and CDR2 as SVGEGT. The DNA of the CDR3 is TGTGCCAGCAGTCGACGGACAGGGGGCTACACTGAAGCTTTCTTT. This translates into CASSRRTGGYTEAFF.

The sample holds a few counts of this clone. The chain uses TRBV28 and TRBJ1-6; no clear D gene. Germline V CDR1 and CDR2: MDHEN, SYDVKM. The V end was cut by 2 bases, the J end by 5 bases, with 7 bases between. This CDR3 has 14 residues. The CDR3 bases are TGTGCCAGCAGTTTAACTAAAGATAATTCACCCCTCCACTTT. Translated: CASSLTKDNSPLHF.

This clone was seen only once. V gene TRBV28 combines with J gene TRBJ2-7, with 10 positions matching TRBD2. The CDR3 is 15 amino acids. J lost 0 bases, V lost 4 bases, and 3 bases had no gene match. The germline CDR1 and CDR2 sequences are MDHEN and SYDVKM. DNA for the CDR3: TGTGCCAGCAGTTCTAGCGGGAGCCCCTCCTACGAGCAGTACTTC. This gives the protein CASSSSGSPSYEQYF.

The chain is built from TRBV5-4 and TRBJ2-1; 7 nucleotides align to TRBD1. The CDR3 is 15 amino acids. Germline-derived CDR1 and CDR2 are SGHNT and YYREEE (reference sequence). With 4 bases clipped from V and 1 base from J, the junction kept 5 bases outside the gene matches. The CDR3 DNA sequence: TGTGCCAGCAGCCAAGACAGGGCGTCCTACAATGAGCAGTTCTTC. This gives the protein CASSQDRASYNEQFF.

This chain links TRBV28 with TRBJ1-6; 10 bases are a match to TRBD1. CDR3 length equals 14 residues. The junction had 3 bases not matched to a gene; V was cut back by 5 bases and J by 8 bases. In germline, CDR1 is MDHEN, CDR2 SYDVKM. This chain's CDR3 is CASSRQGAHSPLHF. The CDR3 nucleotides are TGTGCCAGCAGTCGACAGGGGGCGCATTCACCCCTCCACTTT.

The rearrangement links TRBV19 to TRBJ2-2, with 7 bases fitting TRBD2. The V and J ends lost 3 bases and 7 bases, in that order; junction bases with no gene match: 8. The CDR3 spans 15 residues. Germline CDR1 LNHDA, CDR2 SQIVND (reference sequence). As DNA, the CDR3 is TGTGCCAGTAGTATTGGCGGGAGATCTGGCGGGGAGCTGTTTTTT. Protein: CASSIGGRSGGELFF.

The chain recombines TRBV9 with TRBJ2-2, with D possibly matching TRBD2 (6 bases). Germline values: CDR1 SGDLS, CDR2 YYNGEE. CDR3 size: 15 residues. The V and J ends lost 5 bases and 4 bases respectively, with 15 bases between them. For the CDR3, the DNA is TGTGCCAGCAGTGGAGGGAGCGGTCCCACCGGGGAGCTGTTTTTT. Encoded protein: CASSGGSGPTGELFF. The variable domain in full, with the rest retrieved from reference TRBV9 and TRBJ2-2, is DSGVTQTPKHLITATGQRVTLRCSPRSGDLSVYWYQQSLDQGLQFLIQYYNGEERAKGNILERFSAQQFPDLHSELNLSSLELGDSALYFCASSGGSGPTGELFFGEGSRLTVL.

This chain joins TRBV28 and TRBJ2-3; 11 bases agree with TRBD2. The V segment lost 6 bases and the J segment 0 bases; nucleotides outside the gene matches: 5. This CDR3 is 16 amino acids long. Germline lookup yields CDR1 MDHEN and CDR2 SYDVKM. The CDR3 spells CASSRGTSGSTDTQYF. The CDR3, as DNA: TGTGCCAGCAGCAGAGGGACTAGCGGAAGCACAGATACGCAGTATTTT. The whole variable domain, filled in from reference TRBV28 and TRBJ2-3, reads DVKVTQSSRYLVKRTGEKVFLECVQDMDHENMFWYRQDPGLGLRLIYFSYDVKMKEKGDIPEGYSVSREKKERFSLILESASTNQTSMYLCASSRGTSGSTDTQYFGPGTRLTVL.